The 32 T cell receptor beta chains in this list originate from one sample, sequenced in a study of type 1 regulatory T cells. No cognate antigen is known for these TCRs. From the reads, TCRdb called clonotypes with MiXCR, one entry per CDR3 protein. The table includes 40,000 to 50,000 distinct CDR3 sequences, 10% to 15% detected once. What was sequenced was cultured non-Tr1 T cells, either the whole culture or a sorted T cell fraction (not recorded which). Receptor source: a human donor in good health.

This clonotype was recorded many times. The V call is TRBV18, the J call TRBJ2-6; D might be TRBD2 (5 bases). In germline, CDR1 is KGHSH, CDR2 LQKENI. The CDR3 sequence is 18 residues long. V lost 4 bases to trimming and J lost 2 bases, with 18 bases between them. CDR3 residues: CASSRGSASSTGANVLTF. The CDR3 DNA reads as TGTGCCAGCTCACGAGGGTCAGCCTCTAGCACTGGGGCCAACGTCCTGACTTTC.

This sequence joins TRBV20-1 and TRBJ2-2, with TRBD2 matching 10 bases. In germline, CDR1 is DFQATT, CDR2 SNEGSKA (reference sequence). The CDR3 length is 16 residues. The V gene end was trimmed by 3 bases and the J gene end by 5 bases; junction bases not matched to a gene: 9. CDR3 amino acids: CSASEAGGPRTGELFF. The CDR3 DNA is TGCAGTGCTAGTGAAGCGGGGGGGCCACGGACCGGGGAGCTGTTTTTT.

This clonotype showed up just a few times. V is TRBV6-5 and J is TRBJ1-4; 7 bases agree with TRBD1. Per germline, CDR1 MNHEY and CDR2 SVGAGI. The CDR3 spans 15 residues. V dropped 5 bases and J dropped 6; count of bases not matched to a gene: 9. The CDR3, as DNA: TGTGCCAGCAGTCTCACAGGGGCGGCCTATGAAAAACTGTTTTTT. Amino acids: CASSLTGAAYEKLFF.

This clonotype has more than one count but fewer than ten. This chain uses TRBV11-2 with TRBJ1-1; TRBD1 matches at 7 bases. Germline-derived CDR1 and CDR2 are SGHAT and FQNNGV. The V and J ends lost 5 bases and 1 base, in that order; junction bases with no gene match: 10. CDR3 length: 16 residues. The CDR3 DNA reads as TGTGCCAGCAGCCCCCGGGGACAGACCGCGAACACTGAAGCTTTCTTT. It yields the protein CASSPRGQTANTEAFF.

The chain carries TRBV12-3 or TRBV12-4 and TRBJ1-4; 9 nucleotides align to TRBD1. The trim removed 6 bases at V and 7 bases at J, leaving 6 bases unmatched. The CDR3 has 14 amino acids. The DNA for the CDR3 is TGTGCCAGCAGCAGAACAGGGGGCGGTGAAAAACTGTTTTTT. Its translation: CASSRTGGGEKLFF.

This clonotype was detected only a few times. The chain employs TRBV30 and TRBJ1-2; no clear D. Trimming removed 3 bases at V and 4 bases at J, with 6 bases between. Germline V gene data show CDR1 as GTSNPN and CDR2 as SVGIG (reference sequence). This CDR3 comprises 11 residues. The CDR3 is CAWSRIYGYTF. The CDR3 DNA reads TGTGCCTGGAGCCGGATCTATGGCTACACCTTC.

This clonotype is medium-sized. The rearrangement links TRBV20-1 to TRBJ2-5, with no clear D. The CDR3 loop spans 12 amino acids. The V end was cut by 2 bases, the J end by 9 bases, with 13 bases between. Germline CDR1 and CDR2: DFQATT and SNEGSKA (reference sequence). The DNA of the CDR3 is TGCAGTGCTAGACGTCAGATAGTTTCCCAGTACTTC. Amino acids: CSARRQIVSQYF.

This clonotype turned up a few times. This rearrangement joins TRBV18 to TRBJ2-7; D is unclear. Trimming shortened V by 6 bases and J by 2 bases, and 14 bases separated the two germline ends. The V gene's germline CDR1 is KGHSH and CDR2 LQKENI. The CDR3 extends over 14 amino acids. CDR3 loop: CASSQTRSTYEQYF. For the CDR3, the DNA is TGTGCCAGCTCTCAAACCAGGTCCACCTACGAGCAGTACTTC.

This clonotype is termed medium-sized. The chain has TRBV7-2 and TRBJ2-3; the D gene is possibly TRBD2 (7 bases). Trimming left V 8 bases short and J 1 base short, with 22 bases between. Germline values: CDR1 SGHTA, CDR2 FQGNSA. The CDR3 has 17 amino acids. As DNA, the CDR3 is TGTGCCAGCTCTCGAGGGGGGCGGAGCGGGGGCACAGATACGCAGTATTTT. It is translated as CASSRGGRSGGTDTQYF. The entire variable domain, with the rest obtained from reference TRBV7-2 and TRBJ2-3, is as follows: GAGVSQSPSNKVTEKGKDVELRCDPISGHTALYWYRQSLGQGLEFLIYFQGNSAPDKSGLPSDRFSAERTGGSVSTLTIQRTQQEDSAVYLCASSRGGRSGGTDTQYFGPGTRLTVL.

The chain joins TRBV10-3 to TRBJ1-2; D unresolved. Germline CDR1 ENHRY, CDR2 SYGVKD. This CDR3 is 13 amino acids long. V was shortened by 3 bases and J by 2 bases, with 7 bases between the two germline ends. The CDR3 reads CAISDGGNYGYTF. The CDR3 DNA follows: TGTGCCATCAGTGACGGCGGAAACTATGGCTACACCTTC.

CDR3 sequence: CSASRDGGTYEQYF. The CDR3 coding sequence is TGCAGTGCTAGTCGGGACGGAGGTACCTACGAGCAGTACTTC. The chain has TRBV20-1 and TRBJ2-7; D possibly uses TRBD1 or TRBD2 (5 bases each). Germline V CDR1 and CDR2: DFQATT, SNEGSKA (reference sequence). V lost 3 bases and J 2 bases, leaving 14 bases between the germline ends. The CDR3 has 14 amino acids.

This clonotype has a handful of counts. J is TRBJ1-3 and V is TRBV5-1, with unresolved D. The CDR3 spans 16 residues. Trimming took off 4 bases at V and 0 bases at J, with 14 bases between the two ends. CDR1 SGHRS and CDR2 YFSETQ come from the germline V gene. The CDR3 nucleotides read TGCGCCAGCAGCATCCTGACACCGAGCTCTGGAAACACCATATATTTT. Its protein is CASSILTPSSGNTIYF.

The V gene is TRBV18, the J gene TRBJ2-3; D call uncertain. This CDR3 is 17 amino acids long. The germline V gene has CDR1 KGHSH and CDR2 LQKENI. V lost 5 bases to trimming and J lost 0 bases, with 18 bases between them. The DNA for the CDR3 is TGTGCCAGCTCAATCCAGCAAACCCGTACTAGCACAGATACGCAGTATTTT. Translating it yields CASSIQQTRTSTDTQYF.

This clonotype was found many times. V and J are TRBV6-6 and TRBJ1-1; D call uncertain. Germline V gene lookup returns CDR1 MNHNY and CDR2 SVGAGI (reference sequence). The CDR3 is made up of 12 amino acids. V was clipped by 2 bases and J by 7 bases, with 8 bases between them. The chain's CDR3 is CASSYRTNEAFF. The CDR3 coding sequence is TGTGCCAGCAGTTACAGAACGAATGAAGCTTTCTTT.

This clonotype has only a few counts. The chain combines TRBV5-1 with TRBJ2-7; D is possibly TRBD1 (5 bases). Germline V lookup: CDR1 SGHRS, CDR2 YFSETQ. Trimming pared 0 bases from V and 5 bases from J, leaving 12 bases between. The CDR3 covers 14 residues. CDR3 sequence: CASSLGAVRDEQYF. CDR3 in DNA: TGCGCCAGCAGCTTGGGGGCTGTCAGGGACGAGCAGTACTTC.

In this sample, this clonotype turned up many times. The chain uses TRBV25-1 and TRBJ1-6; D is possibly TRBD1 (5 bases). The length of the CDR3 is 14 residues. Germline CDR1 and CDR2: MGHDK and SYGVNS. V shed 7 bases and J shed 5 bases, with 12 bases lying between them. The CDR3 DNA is TGTGCCAGCACCCCCGGGACGGATAATTCACCCCTCCACTTT. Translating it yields CASTPGTDNSPLHF.

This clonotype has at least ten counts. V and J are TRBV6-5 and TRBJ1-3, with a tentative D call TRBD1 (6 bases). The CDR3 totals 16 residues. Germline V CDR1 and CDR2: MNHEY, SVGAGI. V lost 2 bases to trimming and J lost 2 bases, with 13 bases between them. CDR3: CASSYGAGATGNTIYF. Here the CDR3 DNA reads TGTGCCAGCAGTTACGGTGCGGGGGCCACTGGAAACACCATATATTTT.

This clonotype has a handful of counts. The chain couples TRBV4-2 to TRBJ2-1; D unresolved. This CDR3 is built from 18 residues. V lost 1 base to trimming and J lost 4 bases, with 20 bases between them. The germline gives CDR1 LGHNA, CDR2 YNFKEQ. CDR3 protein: CASSQAASIFSAYNEQFF. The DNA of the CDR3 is TGTGCCAGCAGCCAAGCCGCCAGTATCTTTTCCGCTTACAATGAGCAGTTCTTC.

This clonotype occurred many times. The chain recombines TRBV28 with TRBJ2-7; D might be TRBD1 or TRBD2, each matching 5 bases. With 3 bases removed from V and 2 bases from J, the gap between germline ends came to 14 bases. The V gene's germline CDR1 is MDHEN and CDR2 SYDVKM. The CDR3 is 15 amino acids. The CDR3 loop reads CASSFGGENAYEQYF. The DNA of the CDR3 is TGTGCCAGCAGTTTTGGGGGTGAGAACGCCTACGAGCAGTACTTC.

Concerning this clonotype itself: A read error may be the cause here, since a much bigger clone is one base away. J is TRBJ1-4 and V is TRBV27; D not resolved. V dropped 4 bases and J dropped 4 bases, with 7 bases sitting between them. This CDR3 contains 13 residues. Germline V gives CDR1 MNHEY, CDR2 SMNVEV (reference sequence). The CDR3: CASSSGYNEKLFF. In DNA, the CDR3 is TGTGCCAGCAGTTCCGGCTATAATGAAAAACTGTTTTTT. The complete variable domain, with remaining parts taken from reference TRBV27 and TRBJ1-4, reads EAQVTQNPRYLITVTGKKLTVTCSQNMNHEYMSWYRQDPGLGLRQIYYSMNVEVTDKGDVPEGYKVSRKEKRNFPLILESPSPNQTSLYFCASSSGYNEKLFFGSGTQLSVL.

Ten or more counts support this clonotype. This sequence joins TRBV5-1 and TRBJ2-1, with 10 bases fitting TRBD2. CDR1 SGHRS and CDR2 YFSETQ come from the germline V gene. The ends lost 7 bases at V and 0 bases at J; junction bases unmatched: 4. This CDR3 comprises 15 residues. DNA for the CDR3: TGCGCCAGCGCATCTAGCGGGAGCTCCTACAATGAGCAGTTCTTC. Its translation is CASASSGSSYNEQFF.

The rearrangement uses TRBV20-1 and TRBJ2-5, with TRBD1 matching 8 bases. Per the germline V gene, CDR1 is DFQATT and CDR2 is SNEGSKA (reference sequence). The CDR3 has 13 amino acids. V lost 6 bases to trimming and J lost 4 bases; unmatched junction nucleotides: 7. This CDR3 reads CSAARGLGETQYF. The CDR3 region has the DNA TGCAGTGCCGCCAGGGGGCTGGGAGAGACCCAGTACTTC.

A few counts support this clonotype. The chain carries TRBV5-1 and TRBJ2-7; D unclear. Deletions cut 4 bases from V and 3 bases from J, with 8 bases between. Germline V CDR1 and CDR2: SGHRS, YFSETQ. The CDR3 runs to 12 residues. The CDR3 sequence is CASSPIGYEQYF. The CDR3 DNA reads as TGCGCCAGCAGCCCCATCGGCTACGAGCAGTACTTC.

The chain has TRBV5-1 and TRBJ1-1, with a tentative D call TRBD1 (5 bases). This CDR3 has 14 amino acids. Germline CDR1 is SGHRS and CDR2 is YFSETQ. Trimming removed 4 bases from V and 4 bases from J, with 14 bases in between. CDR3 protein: CASSAEGKGTEAFF. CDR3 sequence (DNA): TGCGCCAGCAGCGCGGAGGGGAAGGGCACTGAAGCTTTCTTT.

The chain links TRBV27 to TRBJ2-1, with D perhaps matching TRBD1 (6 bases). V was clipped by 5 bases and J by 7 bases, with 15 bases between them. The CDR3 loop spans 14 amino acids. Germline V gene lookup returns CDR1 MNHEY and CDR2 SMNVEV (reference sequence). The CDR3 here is CASSPLGDKNEQFF. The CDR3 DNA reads TGTGCCAGCAGTCCCCTTGGGGACAAGAATGAGCAGTTCTTC.

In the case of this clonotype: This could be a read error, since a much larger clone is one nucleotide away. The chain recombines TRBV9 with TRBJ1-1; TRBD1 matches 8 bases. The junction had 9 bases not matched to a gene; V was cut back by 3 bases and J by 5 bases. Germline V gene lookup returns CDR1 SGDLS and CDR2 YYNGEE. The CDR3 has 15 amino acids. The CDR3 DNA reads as TGTGCCAGCAGCGCCATAGACAGGGGAAGAACTGAAGCTTTCTTT. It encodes CASSAIDRGRTEAFF.

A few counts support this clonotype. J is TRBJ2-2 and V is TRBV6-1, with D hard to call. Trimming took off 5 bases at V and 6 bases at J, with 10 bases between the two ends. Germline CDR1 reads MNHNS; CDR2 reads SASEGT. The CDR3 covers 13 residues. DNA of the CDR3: TGTGCCAGCAGTCCTAGTGGCCCCGGGGAGCTGTTTTTT. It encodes CASSPSGPGELFF.

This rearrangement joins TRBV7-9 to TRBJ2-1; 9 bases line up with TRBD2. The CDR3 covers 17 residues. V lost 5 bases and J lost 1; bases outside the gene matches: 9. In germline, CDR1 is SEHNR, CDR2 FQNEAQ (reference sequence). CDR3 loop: CASSQARLAASYNEQFF. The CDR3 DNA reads TGTGCCAGCAGCCAGGCCCGACTAGCGGCTTCCTACAATGAGCAGTTCTTC.

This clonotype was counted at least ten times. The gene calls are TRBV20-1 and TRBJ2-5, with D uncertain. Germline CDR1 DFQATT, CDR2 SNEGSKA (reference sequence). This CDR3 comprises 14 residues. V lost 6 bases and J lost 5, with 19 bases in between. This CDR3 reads CSARPGSLGETQYF. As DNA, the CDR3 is TGCAGTGCGCGCCCCGGTTCGCTTGGGGAGACCCAGTACTTC.

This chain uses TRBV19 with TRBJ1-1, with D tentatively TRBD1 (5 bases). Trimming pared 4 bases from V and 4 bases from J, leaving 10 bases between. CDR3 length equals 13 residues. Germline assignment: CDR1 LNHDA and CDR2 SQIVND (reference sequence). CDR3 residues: CASSSQGTTEAFF. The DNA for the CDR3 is TGTGCCAGTAGTAGTCAGGGAACCACTGAAGCTTTCTTT.

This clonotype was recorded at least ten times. The CDR3 DNA reads TGTGCCAGCAGTTTAGCTGCGACAGGGGGCATCTACGAGCAGTACTTC. Translation: CASSLAATGGIYEQYF. The chain couples TRBV12-3 or TRBV12-4 to TRBJ2-7; 10 nucleotides line up with TRBD1. The CDR3 has 16 amino acids. V was clipped by 0 bases and J by 3 bases; unmatched bases: 5.

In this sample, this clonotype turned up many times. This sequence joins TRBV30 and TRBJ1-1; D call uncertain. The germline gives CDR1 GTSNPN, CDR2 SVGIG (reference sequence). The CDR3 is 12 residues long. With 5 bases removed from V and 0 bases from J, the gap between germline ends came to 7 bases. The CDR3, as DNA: TGTGCCTGGGCCCCGATGAACACTGAAGCTTTCTTT. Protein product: CAWAPMNTEAFF.